This TCR beta chain was sequenced in a study of cytomegalovirus exposure and HLA in healthy donors. Remarks on this clone: Its antigen is unidentified.

TCRdb's copy holds only in-frame clones and misses some; the assay was immunoSEQ multiplex PCR. The sample contains approximately 300,000 clones, 75% to 90% of which appear only once. Overall study results and limits: Accounts indicate the classifier identified cytomegalovirus status with strong specificity and sensitivity. The study designated some 180 TCR beta chains cytomegalovirus-associated. Some public TCRs appeared in many individuals, while most sequences were rare. The TCR clusters that emerged in the first cohort tended, a later analysis found, to co-occur in the 120 or so validation repertoires.

V was clipped by 2 bases and J by 1 base, with 6 bases between them. From germline, CDR1 is SNHLY and CDR2 FYNNEI. This CDR3 has 14 residues. The gene calls are TRBV2 and TRBJ2-4, with D uncertain. The TCR sequence derives from a young woman in good health and CMV-seropositive. Sequencing was performed on PBMCs. In DNA, the CDR3 is TGTGCCAGCAGTGAACAGGTTGCCAAAAACATTCAGTACTTC. It yields the protein CASSEQVAKNIQYF.